This T cell receptor (beta chain) was sequenced during a study of T cells in Graves' hyperthyroidism and ophthalmopathy. The study's findings and limits: Within blood appeared most thyroid clonotypes that had expanded above 0.001.

This clonotype has ten or more counts. The antigen remains undetermined. On the basis of clinical symptoms, serum thyroxine and TRAb, thyroid ultrasound and orbital computed tomography, diagnoses were made. Fresh peripheral blood, roughly 10 ml of it, supplied the PBMCs. Amplified TCR beta CDR3 regions derived from RNA transcripts. First-round RT-PCR of the TCR CDR3 relied on the HTBI primer set. TCRdb redid the calling of the multiplex PCR reads with MiXCR, one entry per CDR3 protein. Among under 300,000 distinct CDR3 sequences, roughly 15% were seen once, and the ten largest hold 30% to 35%. The CDR3 runs to 16 residues. Germline loops: CDR1 LNHDA, CDR2 SQIVND (reference sequence). The V gene lost 5 bases and the J gene lost 3 bases, with 16 bases spanning the gap.

The TCR sequence derives from a woman aged 45-59 years with Graves' hyperthyroidism that later progressed to Graves' ophthalmopathy. The rearrangement links TRBV19 to TRBJ2-2; maybe TRBD2 (5 bases). The sequenced sample was blood. CDR3: CASSGISGFYTGELFF. CDR3 nucleotide sequence: TGTGCCAGTAGTGGGATCTCGGGATTCTACACCGGGGAGCTGTTTTTT.